The 31 T cell receptor beta chains below come from one sample, sequenced in a study of CD8 T cells in ankylosing spondylitis. Each CDR3 protein gets one entry after TCRdb re-called the 5' RACE reads with MiXCR. In the table there are just over 350,000 distinct CDR3 sequences, about 20% of which are singletons. Sequencing was done on a sample of blood, either unsorted or a sorted T cell fraction (not recorded which). The source of these receptors is a male donor with ankylosing spondylitis or in good health (not recorded which).

This clonotype was seen repeatedly, ten times or more. The chain links TRBV12-3 or TRBV12-4 to TRBJ2-1; the match to TRBD2 covers 8 bases. The trim removed 1 base at V and 2 bases at J, leaving 1 base unmatched. The CDR3 totals 15 residues. CDR3: CASSLGAGAYNEQFF. CDR3 sequence (DNA): TGTGCCAGCAGTTTAGGAGCGGGGGCCTACAATGAGCAGTTCTTC.

The chain carries TRBV6-1 and TRBJ2-3; a possible D gene is TRBD2 (5 bases). The ends were cut back, 6 bases at V and 1 base at J, with 20 bases in the middle. CDR1 and CDR2 from the germline V gene are MNHNS and SASEGT. CDR3 size: 17 residues. The CDR3 loop reads CASRLERFPLGTDTQYF. The DNA of the CDR3 is TGTGCCAGCAGACTAGAGAGGTTTCCTCTTGGCACAGATACGCAGTATTTT.

The J gene is TRBJ2-2, the V gene TRBV4-2, with D uncertain. CDR1 and CDR2 (germline): LGHNA, YNFKEQ. The CDR3 loop spans 15 amino acids. V lost 0 bases to trimming and J lost 3 bases, with 8 bases between them. CDR3 sequence reads: CASSQDGTDTGELFF. The CDR3, as DNA: TGTGCCAGCAGCCAAGATGGAACTGACACCGGGGAGCTGTTTTTT.

CDR3 DNA sequence: TGCAGCGTTTCTATAGGGTACGAGCAGTACTTC. Translated: CSVSIGYEQYF. J is TRBJ2-7 and V is TRBV29-1; the D is unclear. CDR1 and CDR2 (germline): SQVTM, ANQGSEA. With 5 bases removed from V and 4 bases from J, the gap between germline ends came to 9 bases. The CDR3 spans 11 residues.

This sequence joins TRBV2 and TRBJ2-7, with TRBD1 matching 9 bases. CDR3 length: 16 amino acids. The V and J ends lost 4 bases and 0 bases, in that order; junction bases with no gene match: 7. Germline CDR1 is SNHLY and CDR2 is FYNNEI. CDR3: CASSGDRDLSSYEQYF. The CDR3 DNA reads as TGTGCCAGCAGTGGGGACAGGGACCTTAGCTCCTACGAGCAGTACTTC. The complete variable domain, with remaining parts taken from reference TRBV2 and TRBJ2-7, reads EPEVTQTPSHQVTQMGQEVILRCVPISNHLYFYWYRQILGQKVEFLVSFYNNEISEKSEIFDDQFSVERPDGSNFTLKIRSTKLEDSAMYFCASSGDRDLSSYEQYFGPGTRLTVT.

The chain uses TRBV5-5 and TRBJ2-5, with 11 bases matching TRBD2. The CDR3 covers 15 residues. CDR1 SGHKS and CDR2 YYEKEE come from the germline V gene (reference sequence). Unmatched junction bases numbered 4, after V lost 2 bases and J lost 4 bases. This CDR3 reads CASSFPGTSGETQYF. The CDR3 coding sequence is TGTGCCAGCAGCTTCCCCGGGACTAGCGGAGAGACCCAGTACTTC.

This clonotype has a handful of counts. The J gene is TRBJ2-2, the V gene TRBV7-9; unclear D gene. Germline-derived CDR1 and CDR2 are SEHNR and FQNEAQ (reference sequence). V shed 5 bases and J shed 1 base, with 5 bases lying between them. The CDR3 is 13 amino acids. CDR3: CASSGQNTGELFF. As DNA, the CDR3 is TGTGCCAGCAGCGGTCAGAACACCGGGGAGCTGTTTTTT.

This rearrangement joins TRBV12-3 or TRBV12-4 to TRBJ2-7; TRBD2 matches at 11 bases. The CDR3 contains 14 residues. Losses at the gene ends were 6 bases for V and 3 bases for J; bases not matched to a gene: 4. Here the CDR3 reads CASRPSGGYYEQYF. The CDR3 bases are TGTGCCAGCAGGCCTAGCGGGGGGTACTACGAGCAGTACTTC.

The chain employs TRBV3-1 and TRBJ2-2; D unresolved. The germline V and J ends were trimmed by 7 bases and 0 bases, with 6 bases remaining between them. Germline V CDR1 and CDR2: LGHDT, YNNKEL (reference sequence). This CDR3 contains 13 residues. CDR3 loop: CASIAANTGELFF. In nucleotides, the CDR3 is TGTGCCAGCATCGCGGCGAACACCGGGGAGCTGTTTTTT. Combining the CDR3 with reference TRBV3-1 and TRBJ2-2 gives the whole variable domain DTAVSQTPKYLVTQMGNDKSIKCEQNLGHDTMYWYKQDSKKFLKIMFSYNNKELIINETVPNRFSPKSPDKAHLNLHINSLELGDSAVYFCASIAANTGELFFGEGSRLTVL.

J is TRBJ2-1 and V is TRBV19; 13 bases fit TRBD2. The CDR3 covers 15 residues. Germline CDR1 reads LNHDA; CDR2 reads SQIVND (reference sequence). Unmatched junction bases numbered 6, after V lost 5 bases and J lost 8 bases. The CDR3 protein is CASSVTSGGADEQFF. The DNA for the CDR3 is TGTGCCAGTAGTGTCACTAGCGGGGGGGCCGATGAGCAGTTCTTC.

The V and J genes are TRBV5-6 and TRBJ2-2; D remains ambiguous. CDR1 SGHDT and CDR2 YYEEEE come from the germline V gene. The CDR3 runs 14 residues. V lost 1 base to trimming and J lost 4 bases, with 8 bases between them. CDR3 amino acids: CASSLKTSTGELFF. CDR3 bases: TGTGCCAGCAGCTTGAAAACTTCCACCGGGGAGCTGTTTTTT.

This clonotype has just a few counts. The chain carries TRBV12-3 or TRBV12-4 and TRBJ2-3; weak D call: TRBD1 (7 bases). The ends were cut back, 1 base at V and 3 bases at J, with 20 bases in the middle. This CDR3 has 18 residues. This chain's CDR3 is CASSLGWVAVRGTDTQYF. In DNA form, the CDR3 reads TGTGCCAGCAGTTTAGGTTGGGTAGCGGTCAGGGGGACAGATACGCAGTATTTT.

This sequence joins TRBV12-3 or TRBV12-4 and TRBJ2-7, with TRBD1 matching 10 bases. The CDR3 runs to 17 residues. V lost 11 bases, J lost 3 bases, and 19 bases stayed unmatched. CDR3 protein: CALSLARVDRGVYEQYF. The DNA for the CDR3 is TGTGCCCTCAGTTTAGCGAGGGTGGACAGGGGGGTCTACGAGCAGTACTTC.

This chain uses TRBV4-1 with TRBJ2-2; 8 bases line up with TRBD2. The CDR3 contains 17 residues. Germline assignment: CDR1 MGHRA and CDR2 YSYEKL. J lost 8 bases, V lost 0 bases, and 11 bases had no gene match. CDR3 DNA: TGCGCCAGCAGCCAAGATAGTTATGCGGGGGGCTTGGGGGAGCTGTTTTTT. Translated, it gives CASSQDSYAGGLGELFF.

This clonotype was observed a handful of times. The chain couples TRBV7-8 to TRBJ2-7; maybe TRBD2 (6 bases). Germline V gene data show CDR1 as SGHVS and CDR2 as FQNEAQ. The CDR3 spans 17 residues. V was trimmed by 5 bases and J by 3 bases, leaving 23 bases between them. DNA of the CDR3: TGTGCCAGCAGCCCGGGGGTGTGGGAAGTCGATCACTACGAGCAGTACTTC. It is translated as CASSPGVWEVDHYEQYF. The full variable domain, in which reference TRBV7-8 and TRBJ2-7 provide the parts outside the CDR3, is GAGVSQSPRYKVAKRGQDVALRCDPISGHVSLFWYQQALGQGPEFLTYFQNEAQLDKSGLPSDRFFAERPEGSVSTLKIQRTQQEDSAVYLCASSPGVWEVDHYEQYFGPGTRLTVT.

This clonotype showed up just a few times. This rearrangement joins TRBV12-3 or TRBV12-4 to TRBJ2-7; D is unclear. V was pared by 2 bases and J by 3 bases, with 5 bases between. CDR3 length: 12 residues. The CDR3 protein is CASSLSLYEQYF. The CDR3 coding sequence is TGTGCCAGCAGTTTATCCCTCTACGAGCAGTACTTC.

This clonotype occurred a few times. J is TRBJ2-5 and V is TRBV12-3 or TRBV12-4, with 8 bases identical to TRBD1. This CDR3 region has 16 residues. Trimming took 3 bases from V and 1 from J; bases not matched to a gene: 7. As DNA, the CDR3 is TGTGCCAGCAGTTTTCAGGGACAGGACCTCCAAGAGACCCAGTACTTC. Its protein is CASSFQGQDLQETQYF.

V gene TRBV7-9 combines with J gene TRBJ2-7; D uncertain. V was trimmed by 1 base and J by 5 bases, leaving 9 bases between them. The CDR3 length is 13 residues. The germline V gene encodes CDR1 SEHNR and CDR2 FQNEAQ (reference sequence). The CDR3 loop is CASSLVLDHEQYF. The CDR3 DNA is TGTGCCAGCAGCTTAGTTCTAGACCACGAGCAGTACTTC.

The chain combines TRBV7-8 with TRBJ1-2; possibly TRBD1 for D (5 bases). Per germline, CDR1 SGHVS and CDR2 FQNEAQ. V was trimmed by 5 bases and J by 0 bases, leaving 13 bases between them. The CDR3 sequence is 15 residues long. This CDR3 reads CASSPYQGANYGYTF. Here the CDR3 DNA reads TGTGCCAGCAGCCCGTACCAGGGAGCTAACTATGGCTACACCTTC.

The V call is TRBV28, the J call TRBJ2-3, with a tentative D call TRBD2 (6 bases). From germline, CDR1 is MDHEN and CDR2 SYDVKM. V lost 3 bases to trimming and J lost 6 bases, with 19 bases between them. The CDR3 runs 16 residues. This CDR3 reads CASSFLPAAGTDTQYF. The CDR3 DNA reads as TGTGCCAGCAGTTTTCTCCCCGCGGCGGGGACCGATACGCAGTATTTT.

The rearrangement links TRBV6-5 to TRBJ2-2; unclear D gene. The CDR3 length is 14 residues. Between the trimmed V and J ends, which lost 2 bases and 0 bases, there was a span of 4 bases. The germline V gene has CDR1 MNHEY and CDR2 SVGAGI. In nucleotides, the CDR3 is TGTGCCAGCAGTTACAACACGAACACCGGGGAGCTGTTTTTT. Its protein is CASSYNTNTGELFF.

The table lists this clonotype with a few counts. The rearrangement uses TRBV6-5 and TRBJ2-7; TRBD2 agrees at 8 bases. The CDR3 has 12 residues. Germline V lookup: CDR1 MNHEY, CDR2 SVGAGI. V lost 9 bases and J lost 5; bases outside the gene matches: 6. CDR3 bases: TGTGCCAGTTCGGGGGGGCTGAACGAGCAGTACTTC. It codes for CASSGGLNEQYF.

As to this clonotype: The germline gene is not matched at one end of the junction; a read error may be the cause. The chain has TRBV12-3 or TRBV12-4 and TRBJ2-7, with D perhaps matching TRBD2 (6 bases). The CDR3 has 13 amino acids. The CDR3 nucleotides are TGTGCCAGCGTCGCGGGGAGCTCCGACGAGCAGTACTTC. Translated, it gives CASVAGSSDEQYF.

The rearrangement uses TRBV20-1 and TRBJ2-6; TRBD1 matches 7 bases. Germline V gene sequence: CDR1 DFQATT, CDR2 SNEGSKA (reference sequence). The V gene end was trimmed by 5 bases and the J gene end by 1 base; junction bases not matched to a gene: 11. The CDR3 totals 17 residues. This chain's CDR3 is CSAPRQGIFSGANVLTF. The CDR3 bases are TGCAGTGCTCCAAGACAGGGAATCTTTTCTGGGGCCAACGTCCTGACTTTC.

The chain uses TRBV20-1 and TRBJ2-1; D is ambiguous. Germline V CDR1 and CDR2: DFQATT, SNEGSKA (reference sequence). Trimming shortened V by 1 base and J by 3 bases, and 10 bases separated the two germline ends. There are 14 residues in the CDR3. CDR3 amino acids: CSARGFQDYNEQFF. The CDR3 bases are TGCAGTGCTAGAGGTTTTCAGGACTACAATGAGCAGTTCTTC.

The gene calls are TRBV25-1 and TRBJ2-5; 7 nucleotides align to TRBD1. CDR1 and CDR2 (germline): MGHDK, SYGVNS. The J segment lost 4 bases and the V segment lost 0 bases, leaving 5 bases of the junction unmatched. The CDR3 runs to 15 residues. DNA for the CDR3: TGTGCCAGCAGTGAATATGGACAGGCGGTAGAGACCCAGTACTTC. Translated, it gives CASSEYGQAVETQYF.

This clonotype occurred a few times. The chain carries TRBV6-5 and TRBJ2-7; possibly TRBD2 for D (5 bases). The CDR3 has 16 residues. The germline V gene has CDR1 MNHEY and CDR2 SVGAGI. The V end was cut by 4 bases, the J end by 0 bases, with 16 bases between. CDR3 protein: CASSFSLSDYSYEQYF. As DNA, the CDR3 is TGTGCCAGCAGTTTTTCCCTTTCCGACTACTCCTACGAGCAGTACTTC.

This clonotype was counted a few times. The V call is TRBV2, the J call TRBJ2-5; D call uncertain. V lost 3 bases and J lost 1, with 9 bases in between. This CDR3 is 14 amino acids long. From germline, CDR1 is SNHLY and CDR2 FYNNEI. DNA for the CDR3: TGTGCCAGCAGTGACCAGACACCCCAAGAGACCCAGTACTTC. This gives the protein CASSDQTPQETQYF.

V is TRBV24-1 and J is TRBJ1-5; 8 bases fit TRBD1. CDR3 length: 14 residues. Looked up from germline, CDR1 is KGHDR and CDR2 is SFDVKD. V shed 7 bases and J 4 bases; nucleotides not matched to a gene: 5. CDR3 region: CATRGQGSNQPQHF. CDR3 DNA sequence: TGTGCCACCAGAGGACAGGGATCGAATCAGCCCCAGCATTTT.

The chain joins TRBV6-1 to TRBJ2-7, with 8 positions matching TRBD1. The V gene end was trimmed by 4 bases and the J gene end by 2 bases; junction bases not matched to a gene: 4. This CDR3 is built from 14 residues. The germline CDR1 and CDR2 sequences are MNHNS and SASEGT. The CDR3 spells CASSGTGITYEQYF. CDR3 in DNA: TGTGCCAGCAGTGGGACAGGGATTACCTACGAGCAGTACTTC.

This clonotype came up a few times. The gene calls are TRBV20-1 and TRBJ2-3; D call uncertain. The CDR3 runs to 15 residues. Trimming stripped 3 bases from V and 0 bases from J, with 13 bases between. CDR1 and CDR2 from the germline V gene are DFQATT and SNEGSKA (reference sequence). The CDR3 region is CSASILLTSTDTQYF. The CDR3 DNA reads as TGCAGTGCTAGTATCCTTCTAACTAGCACAGATACGCAGTATTTT.